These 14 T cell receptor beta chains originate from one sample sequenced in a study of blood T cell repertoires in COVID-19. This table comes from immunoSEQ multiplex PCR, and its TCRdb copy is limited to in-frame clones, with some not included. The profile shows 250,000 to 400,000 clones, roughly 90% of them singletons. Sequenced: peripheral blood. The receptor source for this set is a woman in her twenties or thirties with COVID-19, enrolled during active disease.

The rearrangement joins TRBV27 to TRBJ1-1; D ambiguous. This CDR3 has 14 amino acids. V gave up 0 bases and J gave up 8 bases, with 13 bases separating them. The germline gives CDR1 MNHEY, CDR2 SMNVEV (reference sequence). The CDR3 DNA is TGTGCCAGCAGTTTATCGTTTTCTGAGACAGAAGCTTTCTTT. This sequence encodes CASSLSFSETEAFF.

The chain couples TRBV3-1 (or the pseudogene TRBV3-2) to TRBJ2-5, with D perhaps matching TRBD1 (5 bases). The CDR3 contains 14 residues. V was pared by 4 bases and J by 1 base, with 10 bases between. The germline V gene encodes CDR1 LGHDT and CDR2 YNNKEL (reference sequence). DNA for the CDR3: TGTGCCAGCAGCCCAGGGAAATCCCAAGAGACCCAGTACTTC. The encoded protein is CASSPGKSQETQYF.

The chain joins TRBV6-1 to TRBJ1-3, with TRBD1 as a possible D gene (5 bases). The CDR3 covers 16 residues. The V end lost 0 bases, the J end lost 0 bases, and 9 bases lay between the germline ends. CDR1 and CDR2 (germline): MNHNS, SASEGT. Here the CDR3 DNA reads TGTGCCAGCAGTGAAGCAGGGGTCGGCTCTGGAAACACCATATATTTT. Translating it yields CASSEAGVGSGNTIYF.

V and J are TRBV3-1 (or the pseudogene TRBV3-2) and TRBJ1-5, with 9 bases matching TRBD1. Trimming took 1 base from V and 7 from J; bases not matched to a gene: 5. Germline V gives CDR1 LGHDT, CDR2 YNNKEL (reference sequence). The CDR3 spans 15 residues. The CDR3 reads CASSQGSQGAQPQHF. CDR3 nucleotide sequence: TGTGCCAGCAGCCAAGGATCACAGGGGGCCCAGCCCCAGCATTTT.

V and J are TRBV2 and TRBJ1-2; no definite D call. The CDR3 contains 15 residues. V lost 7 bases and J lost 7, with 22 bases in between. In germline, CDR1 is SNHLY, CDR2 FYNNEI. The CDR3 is CASKMTGSSFSGYTF. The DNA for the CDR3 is TGTGCCAGCAAAATGACCGGGTCCAGCTTCTCTGGCTACACCTTC. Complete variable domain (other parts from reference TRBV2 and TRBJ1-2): EPEVTQTPSHQVTQMGQEVILRCVPISNHLYFYWYRQILGQKVEFLVSFYNNEISEKSEIFDDQFSVERPDGSNFTLKIRSTKLEDSAMYFCASKMTGSSFSGYTFGSGTRLTVV.

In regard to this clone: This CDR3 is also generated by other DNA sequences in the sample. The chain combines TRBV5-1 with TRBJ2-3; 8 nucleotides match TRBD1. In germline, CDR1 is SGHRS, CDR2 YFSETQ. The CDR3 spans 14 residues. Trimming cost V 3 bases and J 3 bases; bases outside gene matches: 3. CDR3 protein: CASSSGTGTDTQYF. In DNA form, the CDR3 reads TGCGCCAGCAGCTCCGGGACAGGAACAGATACGCAGTATTTT.

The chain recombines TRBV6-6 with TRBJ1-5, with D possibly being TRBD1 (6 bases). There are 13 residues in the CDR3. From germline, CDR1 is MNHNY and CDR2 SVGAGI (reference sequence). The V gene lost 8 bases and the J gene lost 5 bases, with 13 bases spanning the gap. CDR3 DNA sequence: TGTGCCAGCCAAAAACAGGGATATCAGCCCCAGCATTTT. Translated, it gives CASQKQGYQPQHF.

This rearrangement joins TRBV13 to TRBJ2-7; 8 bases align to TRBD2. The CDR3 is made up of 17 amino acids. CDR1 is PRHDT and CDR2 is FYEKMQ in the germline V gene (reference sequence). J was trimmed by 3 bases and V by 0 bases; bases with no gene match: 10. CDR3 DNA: TGTGCCAGCAGCTTAGGACAGGCTAGCGGGTTGCTCTACGAGCAGTACTTC. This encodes CASSLGQASGLLYEQYF.

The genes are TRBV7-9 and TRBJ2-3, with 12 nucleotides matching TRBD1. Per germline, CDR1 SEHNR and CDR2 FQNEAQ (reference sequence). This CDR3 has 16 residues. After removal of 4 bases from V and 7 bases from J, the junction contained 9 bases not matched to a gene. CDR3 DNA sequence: TGTGCCAGCAGCTCCGGGGGGACAGGGGGCGCTTATACGCAGTATTTT. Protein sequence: CASSSGGTGGAYTQYF.

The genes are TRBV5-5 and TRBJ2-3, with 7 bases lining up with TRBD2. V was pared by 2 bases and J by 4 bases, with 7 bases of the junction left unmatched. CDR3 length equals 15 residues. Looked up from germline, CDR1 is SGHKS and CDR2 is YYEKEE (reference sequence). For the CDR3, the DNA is TGTGCCAGCAGCTTCGGAGCGGGAAGCGCAGATACGCAGTATTTT. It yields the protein CASSFGAGSADTQYF.

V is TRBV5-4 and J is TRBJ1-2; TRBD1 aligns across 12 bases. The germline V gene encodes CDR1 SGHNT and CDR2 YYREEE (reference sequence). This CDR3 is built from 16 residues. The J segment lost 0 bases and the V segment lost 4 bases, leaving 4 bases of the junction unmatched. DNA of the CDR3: TGTGCCAGCAGCCCGGGACAGGGGGCCACTAACTATGGCTACACCTTC. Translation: CASSPGQGATNYGYTF.

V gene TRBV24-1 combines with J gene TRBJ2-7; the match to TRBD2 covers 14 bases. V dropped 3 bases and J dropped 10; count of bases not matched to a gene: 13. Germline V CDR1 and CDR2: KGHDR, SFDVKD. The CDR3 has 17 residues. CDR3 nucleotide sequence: TGTGCCACCAGTGATCCGGGACTAGCGGGAGAACTAGGGCGCCAGTACTTC. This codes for CATSDPGLAGELGRQYF.

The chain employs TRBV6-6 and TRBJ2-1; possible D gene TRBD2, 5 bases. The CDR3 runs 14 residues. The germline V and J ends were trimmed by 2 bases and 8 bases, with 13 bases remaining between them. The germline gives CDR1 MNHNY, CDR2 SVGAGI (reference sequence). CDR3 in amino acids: CASSYEGLSDEQFF. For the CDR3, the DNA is TGTGCCAGCAGTTACGAGGGTTTGTCGGATGAGCAGTTCTTC.

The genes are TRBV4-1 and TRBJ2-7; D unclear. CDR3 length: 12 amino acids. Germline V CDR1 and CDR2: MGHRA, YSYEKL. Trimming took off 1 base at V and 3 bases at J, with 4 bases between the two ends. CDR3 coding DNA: TGCGCCAGCAGCCAAGCAGGCTACGAGCAGTACTTC. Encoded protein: CASSQAGYEQYF.